This T cell receptor beta chain was recorded in a study of OX40 agonist ivuxolimab in advanced cancers. Study details: Patients were treated with ivuxolimab, an agonistic anti-OX40 (CD134) antibody.

Sequencing used immunoSEQ multiplex PCR; TCRdb keeps in-frame clones, though not all of them. Of 65,000 to 70,000 clones in the sample, nearly 90% were seen once. Germline CDR1 SGHTA, CDR2 FQGNSA. The CDR3 runs to 16 residues. With V trimmed by 4 bases and J by 2 bases, 7 bases remained unmatched. This sequence joins TRBV7-2 and TRBJ2-7; 11 bases agree with TRBD1. The TCR originated in an adult with an advanced solid tumor such as melanoma, head and neck, liver or kidney cancer. The sequencing used CD4+ or CD8+ T cells sorted from blood, collected in a trial of the OX40 agonist ivuxolimab. CDR3 sequence reads: CASSSPRDRGAYEQYF. The CDR3 DNA reads TGTGCCAGCAGCTCGCCCCGGGACAGGGGGGCCTACGAGCAGTACTTC.